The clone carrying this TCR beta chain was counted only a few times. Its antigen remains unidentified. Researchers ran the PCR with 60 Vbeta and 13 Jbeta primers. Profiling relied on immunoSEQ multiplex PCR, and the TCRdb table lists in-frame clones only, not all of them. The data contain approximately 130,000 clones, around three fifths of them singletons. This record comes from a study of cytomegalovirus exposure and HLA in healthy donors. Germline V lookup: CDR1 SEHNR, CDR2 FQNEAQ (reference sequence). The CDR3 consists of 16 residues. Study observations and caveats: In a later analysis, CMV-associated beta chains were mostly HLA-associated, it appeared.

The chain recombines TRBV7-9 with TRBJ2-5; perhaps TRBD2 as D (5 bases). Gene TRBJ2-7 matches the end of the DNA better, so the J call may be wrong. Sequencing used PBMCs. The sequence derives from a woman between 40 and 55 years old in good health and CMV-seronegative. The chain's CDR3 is CASSFPGIPYPYEQYF. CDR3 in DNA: TGTGCCAGCAGCTTTCCCGGGATCCCCTACCCATACGAGCAGTACTTC.